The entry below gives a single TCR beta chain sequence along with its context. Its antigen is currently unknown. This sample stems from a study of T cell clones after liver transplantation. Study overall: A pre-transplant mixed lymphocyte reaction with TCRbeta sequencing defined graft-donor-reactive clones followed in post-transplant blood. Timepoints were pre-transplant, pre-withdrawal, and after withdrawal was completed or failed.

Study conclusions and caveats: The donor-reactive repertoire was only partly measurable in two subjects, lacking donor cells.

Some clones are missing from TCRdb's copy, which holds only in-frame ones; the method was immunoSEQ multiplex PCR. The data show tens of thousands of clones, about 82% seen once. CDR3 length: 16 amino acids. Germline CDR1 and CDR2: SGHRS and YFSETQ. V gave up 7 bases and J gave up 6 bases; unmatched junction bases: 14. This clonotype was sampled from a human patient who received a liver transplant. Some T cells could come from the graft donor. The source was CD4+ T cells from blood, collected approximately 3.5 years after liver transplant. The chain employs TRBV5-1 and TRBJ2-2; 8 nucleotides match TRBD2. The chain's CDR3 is CASSQTLAGLAGELFF. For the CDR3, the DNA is TGCGCCAGCTCCCAGACATTAGCGGGACTAGCCGGGGAGCTGTTTTTT.